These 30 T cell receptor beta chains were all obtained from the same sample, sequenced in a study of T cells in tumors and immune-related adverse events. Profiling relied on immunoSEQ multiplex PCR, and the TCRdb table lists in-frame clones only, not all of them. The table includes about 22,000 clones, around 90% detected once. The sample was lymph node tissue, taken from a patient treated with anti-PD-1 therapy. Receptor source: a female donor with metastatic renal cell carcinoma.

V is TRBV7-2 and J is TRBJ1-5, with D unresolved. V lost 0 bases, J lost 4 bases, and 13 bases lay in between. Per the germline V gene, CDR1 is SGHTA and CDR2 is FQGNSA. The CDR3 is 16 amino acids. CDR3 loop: CASSLAGPGANQPQHF. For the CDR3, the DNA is TGTGCCAGCAGCTTAGCAGGGCCGGGCGCTAATCAGCCCCAGCATTTT. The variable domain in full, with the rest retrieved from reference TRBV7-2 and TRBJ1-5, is GAGVSQSPSNKVTEKGKDVELRCDPISGHTALYWYRQSLGQGLEFLIYFQGNSAPDKSGLPSDRFSAERTGGSVSTLTIQRTQQEDSAVYLCASSLAGPGANQPQHFGDGTRLSIL.

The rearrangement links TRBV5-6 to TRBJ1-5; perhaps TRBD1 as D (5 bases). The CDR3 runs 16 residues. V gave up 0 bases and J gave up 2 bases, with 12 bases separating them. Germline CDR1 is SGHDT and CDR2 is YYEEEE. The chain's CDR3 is CASSLALGRGNQPQHF. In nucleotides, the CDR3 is TGTGCCAGCAGCTTGGCTTTGGGGCGCGGCAATCAGCCCCAGCATTTT. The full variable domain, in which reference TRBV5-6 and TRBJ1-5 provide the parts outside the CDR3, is DAGVTQSPTHLIKTRGQQVTLRCSPKSGHDTVSWYQQALGQGPQFIFQYYEEEERQRGNFPDRFSGHQFPNYSSELNVNALLLGDSALYLCASSLALGRGNQPQHFGDGTRLSIL.

As DNA, the CDR3 is TGTGCCAGCTCACCAACAAGATCTAGCGCCAGCTCCTACAATGAGCAGTTCTTC. Protein sequence: CASSPTRSSASSYNEQFF. The rearrangement uses TRBV18 and TRBJ2-1, with D possibly being TRBD2 (6 bases). Trimming removed 2 bases from V and 0 bases from J, with 17 bases in between. Germline V gene data show CDR1 as KGHSH and CDR2 as LQKENI. CDR3 size: 18 residues.

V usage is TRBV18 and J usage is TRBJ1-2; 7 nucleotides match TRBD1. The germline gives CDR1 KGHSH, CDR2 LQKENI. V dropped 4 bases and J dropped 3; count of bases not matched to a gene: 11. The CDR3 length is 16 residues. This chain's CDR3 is CASSQTTGSFDYGYTF. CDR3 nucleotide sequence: TGTGCCAGCTCACAGACGACAGGGAGTTTCGACTATGGCTACACCTTC.

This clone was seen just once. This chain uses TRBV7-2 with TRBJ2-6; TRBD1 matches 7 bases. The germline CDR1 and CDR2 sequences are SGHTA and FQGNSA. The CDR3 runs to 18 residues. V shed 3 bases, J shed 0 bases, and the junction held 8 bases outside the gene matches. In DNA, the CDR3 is TGTGCCAGCAGCTTCCCGGGACAGTGGATCTCTGGGGCCAACGTCCTGACTTTC. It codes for CASSFPGQWISGANVLTF.

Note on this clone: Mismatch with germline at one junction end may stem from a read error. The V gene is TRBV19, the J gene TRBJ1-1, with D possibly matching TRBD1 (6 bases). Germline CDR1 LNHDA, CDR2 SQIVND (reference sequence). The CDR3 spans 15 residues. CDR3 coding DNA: TGTGCCAGTAGGATAGCCAGAGGGACACACACTGAAGCTTTCTTT. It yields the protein CASRIARGTHTEAFF.

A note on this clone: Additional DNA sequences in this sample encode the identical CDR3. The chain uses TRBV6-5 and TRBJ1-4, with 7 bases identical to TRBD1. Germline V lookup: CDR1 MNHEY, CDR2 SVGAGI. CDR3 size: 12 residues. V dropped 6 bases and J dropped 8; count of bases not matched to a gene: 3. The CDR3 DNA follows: TGTGCCAGCAGAAAAGGGGGCGAAAAACTGTTTTTT. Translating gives CASRKGGEKLFF.

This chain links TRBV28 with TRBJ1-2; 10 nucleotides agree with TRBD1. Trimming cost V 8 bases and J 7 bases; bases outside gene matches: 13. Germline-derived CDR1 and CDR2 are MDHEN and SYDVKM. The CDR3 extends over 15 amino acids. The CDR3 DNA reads TGTGCCAGCCTCCCGTGGGGGACAGGGGATGGTGGCTACACCTTC. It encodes CASLPWGTGDGGYTF.

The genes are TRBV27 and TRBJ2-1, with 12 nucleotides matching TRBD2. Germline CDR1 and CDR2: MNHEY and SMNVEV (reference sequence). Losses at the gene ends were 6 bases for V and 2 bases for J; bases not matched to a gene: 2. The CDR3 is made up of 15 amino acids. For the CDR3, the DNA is TGTGCCAGCAGGACTAGCGGGGGCCCCTACAATGAGCAGTTCTTC. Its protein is CASRTSGGPYNEQFF.

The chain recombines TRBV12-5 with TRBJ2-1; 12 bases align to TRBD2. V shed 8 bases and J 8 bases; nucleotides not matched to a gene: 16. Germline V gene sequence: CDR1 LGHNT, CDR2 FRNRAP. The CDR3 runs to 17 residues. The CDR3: CASLGRLAGASRDEQFF. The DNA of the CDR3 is TGTGCTAGTTTAGGGAGACTAGCGGGAGCCTCTAGGGATGAGCAGTTCTTC.

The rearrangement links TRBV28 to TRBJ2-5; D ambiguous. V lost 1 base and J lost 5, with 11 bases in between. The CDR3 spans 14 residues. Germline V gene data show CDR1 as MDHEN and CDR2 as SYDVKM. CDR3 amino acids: CASSLLSNKETQYF. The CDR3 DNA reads TGTGCCAGCAGTTTATTGAGCAATAAGGAGACCCAGTACTTC.

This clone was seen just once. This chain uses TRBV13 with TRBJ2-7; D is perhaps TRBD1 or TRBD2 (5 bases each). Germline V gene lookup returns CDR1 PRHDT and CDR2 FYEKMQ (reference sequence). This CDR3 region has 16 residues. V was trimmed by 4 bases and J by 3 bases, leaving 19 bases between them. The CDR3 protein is CASSSGIGRVNYEQYF. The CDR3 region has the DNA TGTGCCAGCAGCTCGGGGATCGGCAGGGTCAACTACGAGCAGTACTTC.

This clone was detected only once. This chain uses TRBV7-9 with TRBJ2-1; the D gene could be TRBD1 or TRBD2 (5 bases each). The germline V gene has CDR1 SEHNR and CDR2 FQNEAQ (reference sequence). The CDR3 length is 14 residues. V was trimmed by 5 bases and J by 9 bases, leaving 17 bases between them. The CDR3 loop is CASSLGDQMGEQFF. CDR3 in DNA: TGTGCCAGCAGCCTCGGGGACCAGATGGGTGAGCAGTTCTTC.

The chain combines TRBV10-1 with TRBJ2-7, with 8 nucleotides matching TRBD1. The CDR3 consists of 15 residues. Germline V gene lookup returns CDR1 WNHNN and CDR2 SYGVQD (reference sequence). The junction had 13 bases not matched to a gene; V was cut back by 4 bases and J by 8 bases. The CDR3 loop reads CASSATGTGYGKQYF. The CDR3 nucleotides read TGCGCCAGCAGTGCGACCGGGACAGGCTATGGCAAGCAGTACTTC.

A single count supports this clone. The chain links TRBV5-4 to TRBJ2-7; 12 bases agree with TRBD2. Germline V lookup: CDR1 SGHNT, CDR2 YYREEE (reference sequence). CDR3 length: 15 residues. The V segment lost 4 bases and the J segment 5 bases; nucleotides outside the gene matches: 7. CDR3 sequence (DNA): TGTGCCAGCAGCCGGACTAGCGGGGTCCAAGACGAGCAGTACTTC. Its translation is CASSRTSGVQDEQYF.

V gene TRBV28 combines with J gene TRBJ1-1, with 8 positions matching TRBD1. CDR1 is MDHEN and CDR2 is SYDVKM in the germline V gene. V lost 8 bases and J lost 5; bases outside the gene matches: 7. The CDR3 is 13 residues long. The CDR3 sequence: CASYQGARTEAFF. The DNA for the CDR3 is TGTGCCAGCTATCAGGGGGCAAGGACTGAAGCTTTCTTT.

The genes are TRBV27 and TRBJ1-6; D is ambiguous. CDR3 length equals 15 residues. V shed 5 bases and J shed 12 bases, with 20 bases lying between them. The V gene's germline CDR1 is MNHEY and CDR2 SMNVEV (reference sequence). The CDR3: CASSLGQGFRGPLHF. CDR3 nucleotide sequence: TGTGCCAGCAGTCTGGGCCAAGGGTTTCGGGGACCCCTCCACTTT.

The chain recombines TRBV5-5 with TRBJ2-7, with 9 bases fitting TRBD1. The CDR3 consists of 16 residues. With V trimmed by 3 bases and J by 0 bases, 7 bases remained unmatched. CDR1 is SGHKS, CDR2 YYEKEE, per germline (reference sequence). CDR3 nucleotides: TGTGCCAGCAGCTGGCGGACAGGGGAGGGCTCCTACGAGCAGTACTTC. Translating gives CASSWRTGEGSYEQYF.

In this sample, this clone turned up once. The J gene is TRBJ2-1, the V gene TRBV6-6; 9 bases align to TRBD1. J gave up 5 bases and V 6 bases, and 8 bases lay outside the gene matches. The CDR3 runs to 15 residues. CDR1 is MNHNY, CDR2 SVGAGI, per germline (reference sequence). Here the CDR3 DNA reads TGTGCCAGCAGATTGGGACAGGGATCCAACAATGAGCAGTTCTTC. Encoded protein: CASRLGQGSNNEQFF.

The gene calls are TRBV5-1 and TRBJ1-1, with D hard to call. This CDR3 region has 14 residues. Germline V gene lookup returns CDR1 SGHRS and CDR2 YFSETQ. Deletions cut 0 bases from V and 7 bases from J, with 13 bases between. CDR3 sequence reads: CASSLAEGHIEAFF. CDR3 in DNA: TGCGCCAGCAGCTTGGCCGAAGGGCACATTGAAGCTTTCTTT.

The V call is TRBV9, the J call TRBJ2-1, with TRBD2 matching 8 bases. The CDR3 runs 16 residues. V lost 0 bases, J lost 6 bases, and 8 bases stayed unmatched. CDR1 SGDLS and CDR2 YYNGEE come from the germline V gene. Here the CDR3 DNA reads TGTGCCAGCAGCGTAGCCAGTACTAGCGGACTCAATGAGCAGTTCTTC. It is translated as CASSVASTSGLNEQFF.

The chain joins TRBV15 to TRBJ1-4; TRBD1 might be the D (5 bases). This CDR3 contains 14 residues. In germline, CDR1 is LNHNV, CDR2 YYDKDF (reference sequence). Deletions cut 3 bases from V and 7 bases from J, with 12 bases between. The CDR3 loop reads CATSSGTRAEKLFF. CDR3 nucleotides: TGTGCCACCAGCAGTGGGACCCGGGCTGAAAAACTGTTTTTT.

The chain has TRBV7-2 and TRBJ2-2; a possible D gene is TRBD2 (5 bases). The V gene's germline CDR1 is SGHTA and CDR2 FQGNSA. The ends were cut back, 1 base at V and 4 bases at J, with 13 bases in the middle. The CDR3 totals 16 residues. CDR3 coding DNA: TGTGCCAGCAGCTTAGACCCACTAGGAGGCACCGGGGAGCTGTTTTTT. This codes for CASSLDPLGGTGELFF.

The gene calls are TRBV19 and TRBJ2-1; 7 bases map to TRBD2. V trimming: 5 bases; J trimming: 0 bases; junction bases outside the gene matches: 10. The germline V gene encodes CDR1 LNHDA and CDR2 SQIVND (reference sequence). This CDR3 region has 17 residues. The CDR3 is CASSFYPAGSSYNEQFF. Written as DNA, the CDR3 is TGTGCCAGTAGTTTCTATCCAGCGGGGAGCTCCTACAATGAGCAGTTCTTC.

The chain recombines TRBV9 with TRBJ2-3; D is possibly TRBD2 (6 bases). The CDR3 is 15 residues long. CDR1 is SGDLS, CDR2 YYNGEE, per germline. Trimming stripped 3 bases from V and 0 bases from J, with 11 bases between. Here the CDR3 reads CASSGGVLSTDTQYF. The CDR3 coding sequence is TGTGCCAGCAGCGGGGGGGTGTTAAGCACAGATACGCAGTATTTT.

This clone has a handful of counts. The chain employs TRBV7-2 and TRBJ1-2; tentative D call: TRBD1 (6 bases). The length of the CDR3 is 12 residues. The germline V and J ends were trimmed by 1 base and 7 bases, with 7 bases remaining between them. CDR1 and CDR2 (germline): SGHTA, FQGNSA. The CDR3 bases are TGTGCCAGCAGCTTAGAAGGGGGTGGCTACACCTTC. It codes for CASSLEGGGYTF.

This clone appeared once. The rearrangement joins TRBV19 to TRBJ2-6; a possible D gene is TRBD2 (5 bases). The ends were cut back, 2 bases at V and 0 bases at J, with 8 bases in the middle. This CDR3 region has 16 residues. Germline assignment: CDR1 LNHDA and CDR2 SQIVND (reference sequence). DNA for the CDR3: TGTGCCAGTAGTATAACGGGATACTCTGGGGCCAACGTCCTGACTTTC. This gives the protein CASSITGYSGANVLTF.

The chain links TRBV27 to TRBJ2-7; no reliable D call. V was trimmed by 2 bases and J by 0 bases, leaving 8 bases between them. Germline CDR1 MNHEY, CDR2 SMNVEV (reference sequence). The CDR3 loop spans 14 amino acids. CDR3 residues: CASSLIGSSYEQYF. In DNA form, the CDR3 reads TGTGCCAGCAGTTTAATAGGGTCCTCCTACGAGCAGTACTTC.

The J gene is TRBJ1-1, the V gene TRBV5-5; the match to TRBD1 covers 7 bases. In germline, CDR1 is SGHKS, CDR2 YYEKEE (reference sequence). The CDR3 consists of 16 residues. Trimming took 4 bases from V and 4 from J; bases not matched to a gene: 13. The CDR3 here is CASSPSLAGGGTEAFF. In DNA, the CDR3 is TGTGCCAGCAGCCCGAGCCTAGCAGGGGGTGGCACTGAAGCTTTCTTT. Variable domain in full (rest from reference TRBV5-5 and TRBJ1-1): DAGVTQSPTHLIKTRGQQVTLRCSPISGHKSVSWYQQVLGQGPQFIFQYYEKEERGRGNFPDRFSARQFPNYSSELNVNALLLGDSALYLCASSPSLAGGGTEAFFGQGTRLTVV.

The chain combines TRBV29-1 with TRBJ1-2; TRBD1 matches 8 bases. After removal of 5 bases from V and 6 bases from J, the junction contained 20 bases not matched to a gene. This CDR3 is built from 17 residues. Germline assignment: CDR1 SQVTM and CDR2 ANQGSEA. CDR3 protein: CSVTGGPKQGSIHGYTF. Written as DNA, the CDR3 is TGCAGCGTTACAGGGGGGCCCAAACAGGGGTCGATTCATGGCTACACCTTC.